The present entry profiles one TCR beta chain with its context. The target antigen is unknown. Primers: 60 Vbeta forward and 13 Jbeta reverse. The assay was immunoSEQ multiplex PCR, and TCRdb's table has in-frame clones only and misses some. The data contain fewer than 350,000 clones, approximately 90% of them singletons. The data derive from a study of cytomegalovirus exposure and HLA in healthy donors. Overall study results and limits: With DRB1 most and HLA-C fewest, TCR association rates differed between HLA loci in a later analysis. Accounts indicate the classifier identified cytomegalovirus status with strong specificity and sensitivity.

When sampled, the donors appeared nominally healthy, though they likely had unrecorded immune exposures. The length of the CDR3 is 18 residues. V gene TRBV21-1 combines with J gene TRBJ1-4. TRBV21-1 is noted as a pseudogene. The clonotype originates from a woman under 30 in good health and CMV-seronegative. The sequenced sample was PBMCs. The CDR3 loop reads CASSPRRRGRAPNEKLFF. CDR3 coding DNA: TGTGCCAGCAGCCCCCGGAGGAGGGGTAGAGCGCCTAATGAAAAACTGTTTTTT.